This T cell receptor beta chain appears in the sequencing data of a study of T-cell memory formation after mild COVID-19. Whole-study results and caveats: Second-wave clones reaching peak frequency on day 37 lacked confirmed SARS-CoV-2 specificity. Clones contracting day 15 to 85 were balanced CD4/CD8; later expanders leaned CD4+.

Barcoded TCR alpha and TCR beta cDNA libraries with UMIs came from 5'RACE using constant-segment primers. MiXCR, run by TCRdb on the 5' RACE reads, gives a single entry per CDR3 protein. The sample contains approximately 300,000 distinct CDR3 sequences, about a sixth of which appear only once. Concerning this clonotype itself: The antigen remains undetermined.

Specimen: PBMCs or a T cell subset sorted from them (not recorded which). This receptor was identified in a man in his late teens or twenties who had mild COVID-19 (a few samples of this study predate the infection). Cell type and time point are not known.

The CDR3 reads CASRDLGQGRGYTF. The CDR3 nucleotides read TGTGCCAGCAGAGATTTGGGACAGGGTCGTGGCTACACCTTC. This sequence joins TRBV27 and TRBJ1-2; TRBD1 matches 9 bases. The germline gives CDR1 MNHEY, CDR2 SMNVEV (reference sequence). This CDR3 region has 14 residues. With V trimmed by 6 bases and J by 7 bases, 9 bases remained unmatched.